The 3 T cell receptor beta chains listed next were all sequenced from one sample in a study of blood T cell repertoires in COVID-19. Measured with immunoSEQ multiplex PCR; TCRdb has only the in-frame clones, and not every one. In the table there are under 300,000 clones, around 89% of which are singletons. The sample taken for sequencing was peripheral blood. The origin of the receptors is a woman in her thirties or forties who had recovered from COVID-19.

The rearrangement uses TRBV30 and TRBJ2-5; no firm D call. Between the trimmed V and J ends, which lost 2 bases and 13 bases, there was a span of 17 bases. This CDR3 has 12 residues. Germline values: CDR1 GTSNPN, CDR2 SVGIG (reference sequence). CDR3 loop: CAWSPPGSPGYF. CDR3 bases: TGTGCCTGGAGTCCCCCCGGCTCCCCGGGGTACTTC.

This chain uses TRBV7-8 with TRBJ2-3; 10 bases line up with TRBD2. The germline V gene encodes CDR1 SGHVS and CDR2 FQNEAQ. The CDR3 has 16 residues. The J segment lost 1 base and the V segment lost 4 bases, leaving 5 bases of the junction unmatched. The CDR3 sequence: CASSSPLAGGTDTQYF. The CDR3 nucleotides are TGTGCCAGCAGCTCCCCGCTAGCGGGAGGCACAGATACGCAGTATTTT.

The chain combines TRBV24-1 with TRBJ2-5, with 7 bases aligning to TRBD2. J gave up 1 base and V 3 bases, and 7 bases lay outside the gene matches. This CDR3 has 16 residues. Germline-derived CDR1 and CDR2 are KGHDR and SFDVKD. The CDR3 loop reads CATSDGPGRGQETQYF. The CDR3 coding sequence is TGTGCCACCAGTGATGGCCCGGGGAGGGGCCAAGAGACCCAGTACTTC.